A single sample gave rise to the 23 T cell receptor beta chains below, sequenced in a study of blood T cell repertoires in COVID-19. Data came from immunoSEQ multiplex PCR; TCRdb stores just in-frame clones and leaves some out. Here the sample spans around 370,000 clones, about 87% being singletons. The specimen sequenced was peripheral blood. The receptors come from a woman aged 45-65 years with COVID-19, enrolled during active disease.

The rearrangement joins TRBV5-5 to TRBJ1-3, with unresolved D. The V gene's germline CDR1 is SGHKS and CDR2 YYEKEE (reference sequence). Trimming left V 0 bases short and J 1 base short, with 5 bases between. This CDR3 is 14 amino acids long. CDR3 in DNA: TGTGCCAGCAGCTTGGTGCTATCTGGAAACACCATATATTTT. Amino acid sequence: CASSLVLSGNTIYF.

Comments on this clone: Sequence at one end of the junction differs from germline and may be a read error. This chain links TRBV7-7 with TRBJ2-1; D is possibly TRBD1 (6 bases). The CDR3 spans 16 residues. In germline, CDR1 is SSHAT, CDR2 FNYEAQ (reference sequence). In DNA form, the CDR3 reads TGTGCTAGCAGCTTAGCACCGGGACACTCCTACAATGAGCAGTTCTTC. The encoded protein is CASSLAPGHSYNEQFF.

Notes on this clone: This same CDR3 is encoded by further DNA sequences in the sample. This chain links TRBV5-1 with TRBJ2-2, with 13 bases matching TRBD2. In germline, CDR1 is SGHRS, CDR2 YFSETQ. V was clipped by 2 bases and J by 6 bases; unmatched bases: 1. The CDR3 has 15 residues. The CDR3, as DNA: TGCGCCAGCAGCTTAACTAGCGGGAGGGCCGGGGAGCTGTTTTTT. Translating gives CASSLTSGRAGELFF.

The chain couples TRBV24-1 to TRBJ1-5; D is ambiguous. The V end was cut by 5 bases, the J end by 2 bases, with 6 bases between. The CDR3 totals 13 residues. Germline CDR1 and CDR2: KGHDR and SFDVKD. CDR3 nucleotides: TGTGCCACCAGTGTCACAGGCAATCAGCCCCAGCATTTT. Translation gives CATSVTGNQPQHF.

The chain couples TRBV19 to TRBJ2-7; 8 bases agree with TRBD2. J lost 3 bases, V lost 4 bases, and 11 bases had no gene match. Germline values: CDR1 LNHDA, CDR2 SQIVND (reference sequence). The CDR3 has 16 residues. Here the CDR3 DNA reads TGTGCCAGTAGTAGGTCAGGCGGGGGGCTTTACTACGAGCAGTACTTC. Amino acid sequence: CASSRSGGGLYYEQYF.

The chain joins TRBV20-1 to TRBJ2-3; the match to TRBD2 covers 7 bases. The length of the CDR3 is 15 residues. V lost 3 bases, J lost 3 bases, and 9 bases stayed unmatched. The germline V gene has CDR1 DFQATT and CDR2 SNEGSKA (reference sequence). CDR3 nucleotides: TGCAGTGCTAGTAATCGGGGAGGGCCGACAGATACGCAGTATTTT. This gives the protein CSASNRGGPTDTQYF.

The rearrangement joins TRBV10-3 to TRBJ2-3; 8 bases match TRBD1. The CDR3 runs 14 residues. The V and J ends lost 6 bases and 1 base, in that order; junction bases with no gene match: 3. Germline lookup yields CDR1 ENHRY and CDR2 SYGVKD. In nucleotides, the CDR3 is TGTGCCATCAGCGGGACAGGACGCACAGATACGCAGTATTTT. Translating it yields CAISGTGRTDTQYF.

The chain employs TRBV19 and TRBJ2-2; D is perhaps TRBD1 (8 bases). The CDR3 is made up of 19 amino acids. The V end was cut by 3 bases, the J end by 1 base, with 21 bases between. Germline-derived CDR1 and CDR2 are LNHDA and SQIVND (reference sequence). The CDR3 sequence: CASSMGRGRGLGNTGELFF. CDR3 bases: TGTGCCAGTAGTATGGGGAGGGGCAGGGGGCTCGGGAACACCGGGGAGCTGTTTTTT.

Notes on this clone: Different DNA sequences within this sample yield the same CDR3. The rearrangement joins TRBV19 to TRBJ2-7; 10 bases map to TRBD2. V was pared by 2 bases and J by 0 bases, with 1 base of the junction left unmatched. This CDR3 has 15 residues. CDR1 and CDR2 (germline): LNHDA, SQIVND (reference sequence). The CDR3 DNA reads TGTGCCAGTAGTATAAAGCGGGAGGGCTCCTACGAGCAGTACTTC. It specifies CASSIKREGSYEQYF. Variable domain in full (rest from reference TRBV19 and TRBJ2-7): DGGITQSPKYLFRKEGQNVTLSCEQNLNHDAMYWYRQDPGQGLRLIYYSQIVNDFQKGDIAEGYSVSREKKESFPLTVTSAQKNPTAFYLCASSIKREGSYEQYFGPGTRLTVT.

This clone was seen a few times. The V gene is TRBV6-2 or TRBV6-3, the J gene TRBJ2-2; no definite D call. V was cut by 5 bases and J by 7 bases, with 5 bases left in between. CDR3 size: 11 residues. Germline V CDR1 and CDR2: MNHEY, SVGEGT. CDR3 residues: CASSRDGELFF. The CDR3 nucleotides read TGTGCCAGCAGTCGAGACGGGGAGCTGTTTTTT.

This chain links TRBV6-2 or TRBV6-3 with TRBJ1-2; 7 bases match TRBD1. The CDR3 has 13 amino acids. Per the germline V gene, CDR1 is MNHEY and CDR2 is SVGEGT. V dropped 5 bases and J dropped 8; count of bases not matched to a gene: 8. Here the CDR3 reads CASSQRQGGGYTF. Written as DNA, the CDR3 is TGTGCCAGCAGTCAACGACAGGGAGGAGGCTACACCTTC.

This chain uses TRBV7-2 with TRBJ2-5, with 8 bases aligning to TRBD1. The CDR3 loop spans 17 amino acids. Germline V CDR1 and CDR2: SGHTA, FQGNSA. With 1 base clipped from V and 4 bases from J, the junction kept 11 bases outside the gene matches. This chain's CDR3 is CASSLGQGASSGETQYF. CDR3 bases: TGTGCCAGCAGCTTAGGGCAGGGGGCTAGTTCAGGAGAGACCCAGTACTTC. The full variable domain, completed using reference TRBV7-2 and TRBJ2-5, is GAGVSQSPSNKVTEKGKDVELRCDPISGHTALYWYRQSLGQGLEFLIYFQGNSAPDKSGLPSDRFSAERTGGSVSTLTIQRTQQEDSAVYLCASSLGQGASSGETQYFGPGTRLLVL.

The chain uses TRBV11-2 and TRBJ2-1; 7 positions match TRBD1. The CDR3 spans 15 residues. V lost 1 base, J lost 9 bases, and 9 bases stayed unmatched. Germline lookup yields CDR1 SGHAT and CDR2 FQNNGV. The CDR3 nucleotides are TGTGCCAGCAGCTTAGCCGGGGAAGGGGGCTTTGAGCAGTTCTTC. Its translation is CASSLAGEGGFEQFF.

The rearrangement uses TRBV29-1 and TRBJ1-2; D is ambiguous. The CDR3 contains 12 residues. V was cut by 4 bases and J by 2 bases, with 8 bases left in between. The V gene's germline CDR1 is SQVTM and CDR2 ANQGSEA. This chain's CDR3 is CSVAVFNYGYTF. In nucleotides, the CDR3 is TGCAGCGTTGCCGTGTTCAACTATGGCTACACCTTC.

J is TRBJ1-4 and V is TRBV6-5; TRBD1 might be the D (6 bases). This CDR3 has 14 amino acids. CDR1 MNHEY and CDR2 SVGAGI come from the germline V gene. Trimming stripped 7 bases from V and 3 bases from J, with 12 bases between. DNA of the CDR3: TGTGCCAGCAATATACAGGGCTCTAATGAAAAACTGTTTTTT. Its protein is CASNIQGSNEKLFF.

The chain recombines TRBV6-5 with TRBJ2-1; 9 nucleotides line up with TRBD2. There are 14 residues in the CDR3. Germline V gene lookup returns CDR1 MNHEY and CDR2 SVGAGI. V dropped 8 bases and J dropped 9; count of bases not matched to a gene: 11. The CDR3 nucleotides read TGTGCCAGCTCGGCTAGCGGGAAGAAAGGTGAGCAGTTCTTC. Amino acids: CASSASGKKGEQFF.

This chain joins TRBV6-2 or TRBV6-3 and TRBJ2-2; no definite D call. Per germline, CDR1 MNHEY and CDR2 SVGEGT. This CDR3 region has 12 residues. V was cut by 2 bases and J by 9 bases, with 7 bases left in between. Here the CDR3 DNA reads TGTGCCAGCAGTTACCCGAGTAGGGAGCTGTTTTTT. It translates to CASSYPSRELFF.

This chain links TRBV10-1 with TRBJ2-7, with 12 bases aligning to TRBD2. Germline CDR1 and CDR2: WNHNN and SYGVQD (reference sequence). CDR3 length: 19 residues. Unmatched junction bases numbered 13, after V lost 2 bases and J lost 2 bases. The CDR3 DNA is TGCGCCAGCAGTGAGGGAACTAGCGGGAGGACTCCAGGCCCCTACGAGCAGTACTTC. The encoded protein is CASSEGTSGRTPGPYEQYF.

This clone has a single count. DNA for the CDR3: TGCGCCAGCAGCGTAAGATCCCTAGCGGAACTCTCCTACGAGCAGTACTTC. Its protein product is CASSVRSLAELSYEQYF. The chain is built from TRBV5-1 and TRBJ2-7; the match to TRBD2 covers 7 bases. With V trimmed by 4 bases and J by 0 bases, 13 bases remained unmatched. Germline loops: CDR1 SGHRS, CDR2 YFSETQ. The CDR3 is 17 residues long.

J is TRBJ1-2 and V is TRBV29-1, with 9 positions matching TRBD1. Per the germline V gene, CDR1 is SQVTM and CDR2 is ANQGSEA. V gave up 5 bases and J gave up 7 bases; unmatched junction bases: 8. CDR3 length: 13 amino acids. CDR3 in DNA: TGCAGCGTTCAGGGACAGGGTTTTGGTGGCTACACCTTC. The encoded protein is CSVQGQGFGGYTF.

The chain carries TRBV27 and TRBJ2-7; TRBD1 might be the D (6 bases). This CDR3 has 12 amino acids. Trimming took 3 bases from V and 7 from J, leaving 10 bases between them. Germline assignment: CDR1 MNHEY and CDR2 SMNVEV (reference sequence). CDR3 region: CASSFTGREQYF. DNA of the CDR3: TGTGCCAGCAGTTTCACAGGGCGGGAGCAGTACTTC.

This clone was seen just once. The V gene is TRBV3-1 (or the pseudogene TRBV3-2), the J gene TRBJ1-1; D is unresolved. CDR3 length: 15 residues. Trimming removed 4 bases from V and 0 bases from J, with 12 bases in between. The germline CDR1 and CDR2 sequences are LGHDT and YNNKEL (reference sequence). DNA of the CDR3: TGTGCCAGCAGCCGCCTAACAGTCATGAACACTGAAGCTTTCTTT. Translated: CASSRLTVMNTEAFF.

CDR3 amino acids: CAKREGQITDTQYF. The CDR3 nucleotides are TGTGCCAAACGGGAGGGCCAAATTACAGATACGCAGTATTTT. The V and J genes are TRBV2 and TRBJ2-3, with 8 nucleotides matching TRBD2. J lost 3 bases, V lost 10 bases, and 9 bases had no gene match. Germline V gene data show CDR1 as SNHLY and CDR2 as FYNNEI. The CDR3 length is 14 residues.